This passage covers 9 T cell receptor beta chains from one sample sequenced in a study of blood T cells in healthy people across ages. For the second PCR, which ran for about 7 to 11 cycles, a sample-barcoded 5' primer and a J-beta primer mix were used. From the 5' RACE reads, TCRdb called clonotypes with MiXCR, one entry per CDR3 protein. Here the sample spans about 1.6 million distinct CDR3 sequences, roughly a third being singletons. The specimen was blood. These receptors were taken from a woman between 25 and 40 years old in good health.

The chain employs TRBV5-1 and TRBJ2-7; tentatively, D is TRBD1 (6 bases). CDR3 length: 15 amino acids. CDR1 is SGHRS, CDR2 YFSETQ, per germline. Trimming pared 4 bases from V and 1 base from J, leaving 15 bases between. CDR3 bases: TGCGCCAGCAGCCCGCAACCGGGACAATCCTACGAGCAGTACTTC. It codes for CASSPQPGQSYEQYF.

This chain connects TRBV5-6 to TRBJ2-5; 8 bases are shared with TRBD2. The CDR3 runs 14 residues. Trimming removed 6 bases from V and 2 bases from J; junction bases left unmatched: 6. Germline V gene data show CDR1 as SGHDT and CDR2 as YYEEEE. In DNA, the CDR3 is TGTGCCAGCAACGGGGGGGGCTTTCAAGAGACCCAGTACTTC. It is translated as CASNGGGFQETQYF.

The rearrangement links TRBV3-1 to TRBJ2-7, with 8 bases matching TRBD2. The CDR3 loop spans 16 amino acids. Germline V CDR1 and CDR2: LGHDT, YNNKEL (reference sequence). V lost 5 bases and J lost 0; bases outside the gene matches: 9. In DNA, the CDR3 is TGTGCCAGCAGCTTTGGTCGGGGGACTAGCTCCTACGAGCAGTACTTC. It yields the protein CASSFGRGTSSYEQYF.

The V call is TRBV5-1, the J call TRBJ2-7; unclear D gene. This CDR3 comprises 14 residues. The germline gives CDR1 SGHRS, CDR2 YFSETQ. V gave up 4 bases and J gave up 3 bases, with 14 bases separating them. The CDR3 loop reads CASSHGVGSYEQYF. The CDR3 DNA reads as TGCGCCAGCAGCCATGGGGTAGGAAGCTACGAGCAGTACTTC.

The chain uses TRBV12-3 or TRBV12-4 and TRBJ2-3; unclear D gene. The length of the CDR3 is 14 residues. V was trimmed by 2 bases and J by 4 bases, leaving 10 bases between them. The CDR3 region has the DNA TGTGCCAGCAGTTTATATTCAGTGGCAGATACGCAGTATTTT. Translation: CASSLYSVADTQYF.

This clonotype was observed a handful of times. The chain uses TRBV24-1 and TRBJ2-5, with 14 bases fitting TRBD2. This CDR3 comprises 19 residues. After removal of 4 bases from V and 0 bases from J, the junction contained 9 bases not matched to a gene. Germline CDR1 and CDR2: KGHDR and SFDVKD. CDR3 coding DNA: TGTGCCACCAGTGACCCCGGACTAGCGGGAGGAGAGTACCAAGAGACCCAGTACTTC. Translation: CATSDPGLAGGEYQETQYF.

This clonotype was detected a few times. The rearrangement joins TRBV4-2 to TRBJ1-3, with 10 bases that match TRBD1. Germline loops: CDR1 LGHNA, CDR2 YNFKEQ. The J segment lost 4 bases and the V segment lost 0 bases, leaving 3 bases of the junction unmatched. This CDR3 region has 16 residues. This CDR3 is CASSQEGQGRGNTIYF. The CDR3 DNA reads as TGTGCCAGCAGCCAAGAGGGACAGGGGAGAGGAAACACCATATATTTT.

This clonotype was seen repeatedly, ten times or more. The chain carries TRBV29-1 and TRBJ2-1, with 8 nucleotides matching TRBD2. CDR3 size: 15 residues. The germline gives CDR1 SQVTM, CDR2 ANQGSEA. With V trimmed by 7 bases and J by 8 bases, 16 bases remained unmatched. CDR3 DNA: TGCAGCGAGGGTAAAGGCGGGAGGTTCGGCGATGAGCAGTTCTTC. It translates to CSEGKGGRFGDEQFF.

The rearrangement links TRBV14 to TRBJ2-3; 8 bases line up with TRBD1. The CDR3 runs 15 residues. Trimming took 1 base from V and 4 from J; bases not matched to a gene: 4. Germline V gives CDR1 SGHDN, CDR2 FVKESK. CDR3 protein: CASSQVQGAADTQYF. The CDR3 DNA follows: TGTGCCAGCAGCCAAGTTCAGGGGGCGGCAGATACGCAGTATTTT.